This TCR beta chain was sequenced for a study of identical twins. MiXCR was run by TCRdb on the 5' RACE reads, yielding one entry per CDR3 protein. In the table there are about 260,000 distinct CDR3 sequences, roughly 7% of which are singletons. Findings of the study overall: Excess twin sharing in beta out-of-frame sequences was weaker. Insertion counts were lower in abundant cord blood beta clonotypes, a trend that memory repertoires did not show. Modelling underestimated the level of out-of-frame TCR alpha sharing observed in monozygotic twins.

At least ten counts were recorded for this clonotype. Its antigen is unidentified. These data also featured in a second study, about yellow fever vaccine responses in identical twins.

The TCR comes from a woman between 18 and 29 years old in good health. The material sequenced was memory (CD45RO+) T cells sorted from blood.

DNA for the CDR3: TGTGCCAGCAGCAACCGACAGGCCGAGCAGTTCTTC. Amino acid sequence: CASSNRQAEQFF. This chain uses TRBV2 with TRBJ2-1, with a possible D match to TRBD1 (6 bases). This CDR3 comprises 12 residues. With 6 bases removed from V and 10 bases from J, the gap between germline ends came to 13 bases. Germline V CDR1 and CDR2: SNHLY, FYNNEI.